A single sample gave rise to the 27 T cell receptor beta chains below, sequenced in a study of blood T cells in healthy people across ages (dated by TCRdb to the mid-2010s). Library preparation employed 5' RACE. Sequencing took place on an Illumina HiSeq 2500. A second about 7 to 12 cycle PCR used a sample-barcoded 5' primer and a J-beta primer mix. Using fastp at Q25 and MiXCR, TCRdb reprocessed the public reads and kept productive beta chains. Rows are unified per CDR3 protein, each entry keeping the most common DNA and genes. Counted in this sample were roughly 800,000 distinct CDR3 sequences; nearly 60% of them appeared once. 20% to 25% of the sample is taken by the ten largest. Source material: blood. The receptors were sampled from a man aged 30-40 years in good health.

The chain uses TRBV6-4 and TRBJ2-1; 9 nucleotides agree with TRBD2. Germline trimming cut 5 bases from V and 2 bases from J; bases unmatched to any gene: 4. There are 15 residues in the CDR3. Germline assignment: CDR1 MRHNA and CDR2 SNTAGT. CDR3 nucleotides: TGTGCCAGCAGTTCGGGACTAGCCCCCTACAATGAGCAGTTCTTC. Translating gives CASSSGLAPYNEQFF.

This clonotype showed up just once. The rearrangement links TRBV4-2 to TRBJ1-2, with D possibly TRBD1 on 6 matching bases. Looked up from germline, CDR1 is LGHNA and CDR2 is YNFKEQ. V was cut by 1 base and J by 7 bases, with 19 bases left in between. The length of the CDR3 is 16 residues. The CDR3 reads CASSQGGFRGARGYTF. CDR3 DNA: TGTGCCAGCAGCCAAGGCGGGTTTCGGGGGGCGCGTGGCTACACCTTC.

The V call is TRBV10-3, the J call TRBJ2-7; tentatively, D is TRBD1 (6 bases). V lost 7 bases and J lost 0, with 16 bases in between. The length of the CDR3 is 15 residues. CDR1 and CDR2 from the germline V gene are ENHRY and SYGVKD. The CDR3 protein is CAIIRRQGSSYEQYF. The CDR3 DNA sequence: TGTGCCATCATAAGAAGGCAGGGGTCCTCCTACGAGCAGTACTTC.

This chain connects TRBV7-2 to TRBJ1-5; 7 positions match TRBD1. The CDR3 loop spans 15 amino acids. Losses at the gene ends were 5 bases for V and 7 bases for J; bases not matched to a gene: 11. CDR1 is SGHTA, CDR2 FQGNSA, per germline. CDR3 sequence (DNA): TGTGCCAGCAGCAACGACGGAAAACAGGGGCAGCCCCAGCATTTT. It encodes CASSNDGKQGQPQHF.

This clonotype has a handful of counts. The chain has TRBV20-1 and TRBJ1-4; D unclear. Trimming pared 1 base from V and 3 bases from J, leaving 12 bases between. CDR3 length equals 15 residues. The germline V gene encodes CDR1 DFQATT and CDR2 SNEGSKA (reference sequence). In DNA, the CDR3 is TGCAGTGCTAGAGGGTGGAGGGATTCTAATGAAAAACTGTTTTTT. The encoded protein is CSARGWRDSNEKLFF.

This chain joins TRBV30 and TRBJ2-1; the D is unclear. The V end was cut by 4 bases, the J end by 10 bases, with 11 bases between. Per the germline V gene, CDR1 is GTSNPN and CDR2 is SVGIG (reference sequence). The CDR3 runs 11 residues. This CDR3 is CAWTALGEQFF. The CDR3 DNA follows: TGTGCCTGGACGGCTTTAGGGGAGCAGTTCTTC.

The V and J genes are TRBV19 and TRBJ1-6; tentatively, D is TRBD1 (5 bases). CDR1 is LNHDA, CDR2 SQIVND, per germline (reference sequence). V was clipped by 9 bases and J by 8 bases, with 14 bases between them. The length of the CDR3 is 13 residues. CDR3 amino acids: CASRQNRDSPLHF. The DNA of the CDR3 is TGTGCCAGCAGACAGAATCGGGATTCACCCCTCCACTTT.

On this clonotype itself: This may arise from a read error, as a much more abundant clone is one base away. This chain connects TRBV6-2 or TRBV6-3 to TRBJ2-3; D is ambiguous. The CDR3 sequence is 13 residues long. V was cut by 11 bases and J by 6 bases, with 18 bases left in between. The germline V gene has CDR1 MNHEY and CDR2 SVGEGT. CDR3 in amino acids: CAHSLDIRDTQYF. CDR3 nucleotides: TGTGCCCACAGTTTGGATATTCGGGATACGCAGTATTTT.

On this clonotype itself: A junction boundary mismatches the germline segment, possibly from a read error. This chain uses TRBV6-5 with TRBJ2-7, with TRBD1 matching 7 bases. This CDR3 is 13 amino acids long. CDR1 is MNHEY, CDR2 SVGAGI, per germline. The CDR3 region has the DNA TGTGCCAGCAGGGGACAGAGCTCCTACGGGCAGTACTTC. This sequence encodes CASRGQSSYGQYF.

This clonotype has only a few counts. The chain is built from TRBV29-1 and TRBJ2-5; D possibly corresponds to TRBD2 (5 bases). The germline gives CDR1 SQVTM, CDR2 ANQGSEA. Trimming stripped 4 bases from V and 2 bases from J, with 5 bases between. The CDR3 covers 11 residues. The DNA of the CDR3 is TGCAGCGTTGTAGCGCAAGAGACCCAGTACTTC. It is translated as CSVVAQETQYF.

The rearrangement links TRBV6-6 to TRBJ2-1, with D perhaps TRBD2 (6 bases). Trimming pared 5 bases from V and 10 bases from J, leaving 9 bases between. Germline values: CDR1 MNHNY, CDR2 SVGAGI (reference sequence). There are 11 residues in the CDR3. The CDR3 DNA follows: TGTGCCAGCAGTCGGGACTCGGAGCAGTTCTTC. This translates into CASSRDSEQFF.

The chain is built from TRBV9 and TRBJ2-3; the D is unclear. Germline CDR1 and CDR2: SGDLS and YYNGEE. The CDR3 loop spans 14 amino acids. The V end was cut by 9 bases, the J end by 3 bases, with 17 bases between. The CDR3 DNA reads as TGTGCCATTCAGGAGCGAATGGGTACAGATACGCAGTATTTT. Translated: CAIQERMGTDTQYF.

This clonotype was observed a handful of times. For the CDR3, the DNA is TGTGCCAGCAGCTTGCTCGGGGGATTAGGTGAGCAGTTCTTC. It codes for CASSLLGGLGEQFF. This chain connects TRBV7-8 to TRBJ2-1, with TRBD2 as a possible D gene (6 bases). CDR3 length: 14 amino acids. CDR1 and CDR2 from the germline V gene are SGHVS and FQNEAQ. V was cut by 3 bases and J by 9 bases, with 15 bases left in between.

The chain employs TRBV14 and TRBJ2-3, with TRBD2 identical over 8 bases. Germline V gene lookup returns CDR1 SGHDN and CDR2 FVKESK. The V and J ends lost 6 bases and 11 bases, in that order; junction bases with no gene match: 7. This CDR3 has 12 amino acids. The CDR3 sequence: CASSYGTSLQYF. The CDR3 DNA follows: TGTGCCAGCAGTTACGGGACTAGTTTGCAGTATTTT. Filled out from reference TRBV14 and TRBJ2-3, the complete variable domain reads EAGVTQFPSHSVIEKGQTVTLRCDPISGHDNLYWYRRVMGKEIKFLLHFVKESKQDESGMPNNRFLAERTGGTYSTLKVQPAELEDSGVYFCASSYGTSLQYFGPGTRLTVL.

This clonotype was found a few times. This chain joins TRBV7-2 and TRBJ2-5, with TRBD1 matching over 7 bases. From germline, CDR1 is SGHTA and CDR2 FQGNSA. The CDR3 is made up of 15 amino acids. Germline trimming cut 4 bases from V and 7 bases from J; bases unmatched to any gene: 12. This CDR3 reads CASSSSQTGWRTQYF. CDR3 bases: TGTGCCAGCAGCTCATCCCAGACAGGGTGGAGGACCCAGTACTTC.

This clonotype came up once. V usage is TRBV11-1 and J usage is TRBJ2-5; D possibly corresponds to TRBD1 (5 bases). V was pared by 4 bases and J by 2 bases, with 11 bases between. This CDR3 is built from 14 residues. Germline loops: CDR1 SGHAT, CDR2 FQDESV (reference sequence). The CDR3 loop reads CASSSYRSQETQYF. The CDR3 nucleotides are TGTGCCAGCAGCTCTTACAGGTCTCAAGAGACCCAGTACTTC.

The chain recombines TRBV5-4 with TRBJ2-1; TRBD1 might be the D (6 bases). This CDR3 has 13 residues. Per germline, CDR1 SGHNT and CDR2 YYREEE (reference sequence). V lost 3 bases to trimming and J lost 10 bases, with 14 bases between them. The CDR3 reads CASSSTDRNEQFF. CDR3 DNA sequence: TGTGCCAGCAGCTCCACAGACAGGAACGAGCAGTTCTTC. The whole variable domain, remainder taken from reference TRBV5-4 and TRBJ2-1, is ETGVTQSPTHLIKTRGQQVTLRCSSQSGHNTVSWYQQALGQGPQFIFQYYREEENGRGNFPPRFSGLQFPNYSSELNVNALELDDSALYLCASSSTDRNEQFFGPGTRLTVL.

This clonotype showed up just once. The chain employs TRBV6-6 and TRBJ2-1; possibly TRBD1 or TRBD2 for D (5 bases each). Between the trimmed V and J ends, which lost 2 bases and 9 bases, there was a span of 14 bases. The germline gives CDR1 MNHNY, CDR2 SVGAGI (reference sequence). CDR3 length: 14 amino acids. CDR3 protein: CASSYTPGAGEQFF. The CDR3 nucleotides are TGTGCCAGCAGTTACACGCCCGGGGCGGGTGAGCAGTTCTTC.

This chain links TRBV7-2 with TRBJ1-2, with TRBD1 matching 8 bases. The V gene's germline CDR1 is SGHTA and CDR2 FQGNSA. The CDR3 contains 16 residues. J lost 6 bases, V lost 1 base, and 10 bases had no gene match. The CDR3 nucleotides read TGTGCCAGCAGCTTAGTTATTTGGACAGGGACGGATGGCTACACCTTC. It is translated as CASSLVIWTGTDGYTF.

J is TRBJ2-4 and V is TRBV20-1, with D possibly being TRBD1 or TRBD2 (6 bases each). The DNA matches TRBJ2-7 better at its end, which makes the J call doubtful. Per the germline V gene, CDR1 is DFQATT and CDR2 is SNEGSKA (reference sequence). The CDR3 runs to 13 residues. The CDR3 DNA is TGCAGTGCTAGATCGGGGGCGATCCACGAGCAGTACTTC. It is translated as CSARSGAIHEQYF.

Concerning this clonotype itself: Just one base apart from a much larger clone, this may be a read error. The chain combines TRBV20-1 with TRBJ2-4; maybe TRBD2 (5 bases). Germline CDR1 reads DFQATT; CDR2 reads SNEGSKA (reference sequence). The CDR3 contains 14 residues. V was cut by 5 bases and J by 11 bases, with 22 bases left in between. CDR3 protein: CSAGSETTLWVQYF. The CDR3 bases are TGCAGTGCTGGTAGCGAGACAACCTTGTGGGTTCAGTACTTC.

This clonotype was picked up one time. The chain joins TRBV20-1 to TRBJ2-1, with 9 bases lining up with TRBD1. This CDR3 has 14 amino acids. V trimming: 6 bases; J trimming: 4 bases; junction bases outside the gene matches: 7. The germline V gene has CDR1 DFQATT and CDR2 SNEGSKA (reference sequence). Here the CDR3 reads CSATGTGIYNEQFF. CDR3 sequence (DNA): TGCAGTGCAACCGGGACAGGGATTTACAATGAGCAGTTCTTC.

The chain carries TRBV20-1 and TRBJ2-3; D call uncertain. The CDR3 covers 13 residues. Trimming removed 5 bases at V and 0 bases at J, with 9 bases between. In germline, CDR1 is DFQATT, CDR2 SNEGSKA (reference sequence). CDR3 DNA sequence: TGCAGTGCTCCCCTACCTAGCACAGATACGCAGTATTTT. Protein sequence: CSAPLPSTDTQYF.

The chain recombines TRBV3-1 with TRBJ2-7; the D gene is possibly TRBD2 (5 bases). This CDR3 has 14 amino acids. Trimming took 1 base from V and 9 from J, leaving 16 bases between them. In germline, CDR1 is LGHDT, CDR2 YNNKEL (reference sequence). DNA for the CDR3: TGTGCCAGCAGCCAAGGACTACGGTCGTTGGGGCAGTACTTC. This translates into CASSQGLRSLGQYF.

This clonotype was seen a few times. This chain connects TRBV29-1 to TRBJ1-2; perhaps TRBD1 as D (6 bases). The CDR3 sequence is 11 residues long. In germline, CDR1 is SQVTM, CDR2 ANQGSEA. V dropped 4 bases and J dropped 4 bases, with 7 bases sitting between them. CDR3 loop: CSVGTVYGYTF. The CDR3 DNA follows: TGCAGCGTTGGGACAGTCTATGGCTACACCTTC.

The chain combines TRBV4-1 with TRBJ2-1, with 12 positions matching TRBD1. CDR3 length: 19 amino acids. Losses at the gene ends were 0 bases for V and 7 bases for J; bases not matched to a gene: 13. Germline CDR1 is MGHRA and CDR2 is YSYEKL. CDR3 amino acids: CASSQELGLGTGGSNEQFF. CDR3 bases: TGCGCCAGCAGCCAAGAGTTGGGTTTGGGGACAGGGGGCTCGAATGAGCAGTTCTTC.

The chain is built from TRBV20-1 and TRBJ2-3; D remains ambiguous. In germline, CDR1 is DFQATT, CDR2 SNEGSKA (reference sequence). This CDR3 is 11 amino acids long. Trimming removed 2 bases at V and 5 bases at J, with 5 bases between. The CDR3 coding sequence is TGCAGTGCTAGATATGAAGATACGCAGTATTTT. This gives the protein CSARYEDTQYF.